This T cell receptor (beta chain) is from a study of OX40 agonist ivuxolimab in advanced cancers. Study in general: Recorded diagnoses for dose-escalation patients were hepatocellular carcinoma, melanoma, renal cell or head and neck cancer.

Details on this clone: Its matching antigen is unknown.

Broader study findings: The antigen specificity of the peripheral T cells (those that were expanded) was not determined.

This CDR3 has 15 amino acids. V lost 2 bases to trimming and J lost 7 bases; unmatched junction nucleotides: 8. Germline V gene sequence: CDR1 SGHKS, CDR2 YYEKEE (reference sequence). Profiling relied on immunoSEQ multiplex PCR, and the TCRdb table lists in-frame clones only, not all of them. The sample lists 65,000 to 70,000 clones, nearly 90% seen once, with roughly a tenth in the top ten. The starting material was CD4+ or CD8+ T cells sorted from blood, obtained in a trial of the OX40 agonist ivuxolimab. The chain uses TRBV5-5 and TRBJ2-1, with TRBD2 matching 8 bases. The sequence derives from an adult with an advanced solid tumor such as melanoma, head and neck, liver or kidney cancer. The CDR3 loop is CASSFLGRAGNEQFF. In DNA, the CDR3 is TGTGCCAGCAGCTTTCTCGGGAGGGCCGGGAATGAGCAGTTCTTC.